This T cell receptor (beta chain) was sequenced in a study of Graves' ophthalmopathy and Graves' hyperthyroidism. Findings of the study overall: The model flagged ophthalmopathy progression at approximately 66% sensitivity and 72% to 85% specificity.

This clonotype showed up many times. Its specificity is unknown. Other autoimmune diseases, uncontrolled infections, pregnancy or lactation ruled patients out of participation. From RNA, the CDR3 regions of TCR beta chains were amplified and sequenced. RT-PCR with HTBI primers came first, then second-round multiplex PCR. TCRdb redid the calling of the multiplex PCR reads with MiXCR, one entry per CDR3 protein. The table records roughly 500,000 distinct CDR3 sequences, around an eighth of them present only once. The sequenced sample consisted of blood. The receptor was isolated from a woman in her 30s with Graves' ophthalmopathy.

The CDR3 nucleotides are TGTGCCTGGAGTCTCCAACAGGGGGCTGGAGCTTTCTTT. It encodes CAWSLQQGAGAFF. The V gene is TRBV30, the J gene TRBJ1-1; 9 nucleotides line up with TRBD1. Germline V gene data show CDR1 as GTSNPN and CDR2 as SVGIG (reference sequence). Trimming at V came to 2 bases and at J to 10 bases, leaving 8 bases not matched to a gene. This CDR3 comprises 13 residues.